One and the same sample provided the 15 T cell receptor beta chains below, sequenced in a study of shared clonotypes between healthy human individuals. Naive CD8 cells, CD45RO-negative and positively selected for CCR7, excluded terminally differentiated effector memory CD45RA+ cells. Assay used: immunoSEQ multiplex PCR; TCRdb lists only in-frame clones, some missing. This sample carries some 630,000 clones, about 96% of them seen once, and the ten largest clones take roughly 0.12%. The specimen sequenced was naive CD8+ T cells sorted from blood. These receptors all stem from a woman aged 25 to 39 in good health.

The chain recombines TRBV13 with TRBJ2-7; 8 positions match TRBD1. This CDR3 region has 15 residues. The V segment lost 5 bases and the J segment 3 bases; nucleotides outside the gene matches: 9. From germline, CDR1 is PRHDT and CDR2 FYEKMQ (reference sequence). This chain's CDR3 is CASSAPGTGDYEQYF. DNA for the CDR3: TGTGCCAGCAGCGCCCCCGGGACAGGAGACTACGAGCAGTACTTC. Combining the CDR3 with reference TRBV13 and TRBJ2-7 gives the whole variable domain AAGVIQSPRHLIKEKRETATLKCYPIPRHDTVYWYQQGPGQDPQFLISFYEKMQSDKGSIPDRFSAQQFSDYHSELNMSSLELGDSALYFCASSAPGTGDYEQYFGPGTRLTVT.

V gene TRBV11-2 combines with J gene TRBJ2-3, with 8 bases matching TRBD2. Per the germline V gene, CDR1 is SGHAT and CDR2 is FQNNGV. J lost 2 bases, V lost 3 bases, and 7 bases had no gene match. The CDR3 has 16 residues. The CDR3 coding sequence is TGTGCCAGCAGCTTGCTAGCGGGCGGAAACACAGATACGCAGTATTTT. It codes for CASSLLAGGNTDTQYF. The full variable domain, rest sourced from reference TRBV11-2 and TRBJ2-3, is EAGVAQSPRYKIIEKRQSVAFWCNPISGHATLYWYQQILGQGPKLLIQFQNNGVVDDSQLPKDRFSAERLKGVDSTLKIQPAKLEDSAVYLCASSLLAGGNTDTQYFGPGTRLTVL.

The chain couples TRBV4-2 to TRBJ1-2, with TRBD1 matching over 10 bases. CDR3 length: 15 residues. CDR1 is LGHNA, CDR2 YNFKEQ, per germline. The V segment lost 1 base and the J segment 6 bases; nucleotides outside the gene matches: 5. CDR3 in amino acids: CASSQAGQGENGYTF. The CDR3 DNA sequence: TGTGCCAGCAGCCAAGCAGGACAGGGGGAGAATGGCTACACCTTC.

The chain has TRBV28 and TRBJ2-5; TRBD1 or TRBD2 may be the D gene (7 bases each). This CDR3 has 15 amino acids. The germline CDR1 and CDR2 sequences are MDHEN and SYDVKM. V was trimmed by 2 bases and J by 3 bases, leaving 13 bases between them. CDR3 sequence reads: CASSLQGGGEETQYF. CDR3 nucleotide sequence: TGTGCCAGCAGTTTACAGGGAGGGGGCGAAGAGACCCAGTACTTC.

The CDR3 sequence is CASSQLAGTEQYF. The CDR3 DNA reads as TGTGCCAGCAGTCAACTAGCGGGAACGGAGCAGTACTTC. The chain joins TRBV6-4 to TRBJ2-7; the match to TRBD2 covers 10 bases. Germline CDR1 and CDR2: MRHNA and SNTAGT. The junction had 5 bases not matched to a gene; V was cut back by 5 bases and J by 7 bases. There are 13 residues in the CDR3.

The chain carries TRBV2 and TRBJ2-5; D is possibly TRBD1 or TRBD2 (6 bases each). Germline V gene sequence: CDR1 SNHLY, CDR2 FYNNEI. Trimming removed 10 bases from V and 0 bases from J, with 15 bases in between. There are 14 residues in the CDR3. This chain's CDR3 is CATKAEGDQETQYF. DNA of the CDR3: TGTGCCACCAAAGCGGAGGGGGACCAAGAGACCCAGTACTTC.

This rearrangement joins TRBV29-1 to TRBJ2-5, with 9 positions matching TRBD1. J lost 5 bases, V lost 6 bases, and 10 bases had no gene match. This CDR3 spans 14 amino acids. Germline assignment: CDR1 SQVTM and CDR2 ANQGSEA. CDR3 in DNA: TGCAGCGTCGACCGGACAGGGGCAGGGGAGACCCAGTACTTC. Amino acids: CSVDRTGAGETQYF.

The J gene is TRBJ2-1, the V gene TRBV10-3, with D uncertain. The V end was cut by 2 bases, the J end by 4 bases, with 6 bases between. Per germline, CDR1 ENHRY and CDR2 SYGVKD. The CDR3 runs 13 residues. CDR3 coding DNA: TGTGCCATCAGTGAGCCTGGTTACAATGAGCAGTTCTTC. Translated, it gives CAISEPGYNEQFF.

The V and J genes are TRBV7-6 and TRBJ2-7; D might be TRBD2 (6 bases). The CDR3 is 14 residues long. Trimming stripped 5 bases from V and 5 bases from J, with 16 bases between. Germline-derived CDR1 and CDR2 are SGHVS and FNYEAQ. The CDR3 loop reads CASSPPAGIDEQYF. The CDR3 nucleotides read TGTGCCAGCAGCCCTCCGGCGGGGATAGACGAGCAGTACTTC.

The V gene is TRBV19, the J gene TRBJ2-5, with TRBD1 identical over 7 bases. The CDR3 length is 14 residues. Trimming removed 5 bases from V and 5 bases from J; junction bases left unmatched: 8. Germline-derived CDR1 and CDR2 are LNHDA and SQIVND (reference sequence). The CDR3 DNA reads TGTGCCAGTAGTTTACGACAGGGCCCGGAGACCCAGTACTTC. Translating gives CASSLRQGPETQYF.

V is TRBV6-5 and J is TRBJ2-1, with 9 bases aligning to TRBD2. The J segment lost 6 bases and the V segment lost 0 bases, leaving 6 bases of the junction unmatched. Looked up from germline, CDR1 is MNHEY and CDR2 is SVGAGI. This CDR3 comprises 16 residues. The CDR3 sequence: CASSYSVGSGSNEQFF. The CDR3 coding sequence is TGTGCCAGCAGTTACTCGGTTGGTAGCGGGAGCAATGAGCAGTTCTTC.

V and J are TRBV30 and TRBJ1-1, with D uncertain. This CDR3 has 13 residues. Trimming shortened V by 0 bases and J by 1 base, and 6 bases separated the two germline ends. The germline gives CDR1 GTSNPN, CDR2 SVGIG (reference sequence). For the CDR3, the DNA is TGTGCCTGGAGTGTGCACCGGAACACTGAAGCTTTCTTT. Translation gives CAWSVHRNTEAFF. Filled out from reference TRBV30 and TRBJ1-1, the complete variable domain reads SQTIHQWPATLVQPVGSPLSLECTVEGTSNPNLYWYRQAAGRGLQLLFYSVGIGQISSEVPQNLSASRPQDRQFILSSKKLLLSDSGFYLCAWSVHRNTEAFFGQGTRLTVV.

The J gene is TRBJ1-5, the V gene TRBV19, with a weak D call TRBD1 (5 bases). Deletions cut 3 bases from V and 6 bases from J, with 15 bases between. CDR3 length equals 15 residues. Germline values: CDR1 LNHDA, CDR2 SQIVND (reference sequence). In nucleotides, the CDR3 is TGTGCCAGTAGTATGGGGGGAACCTCCAGTCAGCCCCAGCATTTT. Protein: CASSMGGTSSQPQHF.

The chain employs TRBV11-2 and TRBJ2-1, with 10 positions matching TRBD2. This CDR3 is built from 15 residues. Germline lookup yields CDR1 SGHAT and CDR2 FQNNGV. V lost 3 bases to trimming and J lost 4 bases; unmatched junction nucleotides: 3. CDR3 region: CASSFVAGGYNEQFF. The CDR3, as DNA: TGTGCCAGCAGCTTCGTAGCGGGAGGTTACAATGAGCAGTTCTTC.

V usage is TRBV4-1 and J usage is TRBJ1-2; D is unclear. CDR1 and CDR2 from the germline V gene are MGHRA and YSYEKL. This CDR3 contains 16 residues. Trimming cost V 0 bases and J 5 bases, with 16 bases left between them. The CDR3 is CASSQEVGRDSYGYTF. The CDR3 coding sequence is TGCGCCAGCAGCCAAGAAGTTGGCAGAGACTCTTATGGCTACACCTTC.